This T cell receptor beta chain was captured in a study of post-analysis software for immune sequencing data. Whole-study results and caveats: Included in a set of a handful of TRBV segments more frequent in patients than controls were TRBV5-6, TRBV5-1 and TRBV20-1. Batch-mates among the samples co-clustered strongly by F measure.

Built from TCR beta cDNA, the libraries had unique molecular identifiers in them. Each sample of roughly 0.85 to 11 million input T cells yielded 500,000 or so cDNA molecules, so each molecule approximated one T cell. TCRdb processed the PCR reads anew with MiXCR; each CDR3 protein has one entry. Of about 400,000 distinct CDR3 sequences in the sample, 30% to 45% were seen once. As to this clonotype: Its target is not known.

Germline values: CDR1 SEHNR, CDR2 FQNEAQ (reference sequence). Trimming removed 0 bases at V and 4 bases at J, with 11 bases between. The CDR3 extends over 15 amino acids. The clonotype comes from a girl between 10 and 17 years old with multiple sclerosis. The sequenced sample consisted of blood. V usage is TRBV7-9 and J usage is TRBJ2-3; D perhaps matches TRBD2 (7 bases). The CDR3: CASSLAGGQADTQYF. CDR3 nucleotides: TGTGCCAGCAGCTTAGCGGGGGGGCAGGCAGATACGCAGTATTTT.